Presented here are 7 T cell receptor beta chains from one specimen sequenced in a study of neurological immune-mediated disorders. TCRdb reprocessed the 5' RACE reads with MiXCR, giving one entry per CDR3 protein. The sample includes over 35,000 distinct CDR3 sequences, around 4.5% seen only once; the top ten take roughly 6%. The sequenced material came from PBMCs. The receptors here all came from a woman aged 60-75 years with multiple sclerosis.

This clonotype was counted a few times. The gene calls are TRBV20-1 and TRBJ2-4, with TRBD2 matching over 7 bases. Trimming at V came to 0 bases and at J to 6 bases, leaving 8 bases not matched to a gene. CDR3 length: 15 amino acids. The germline V gene encodes CDR1 DFQATT and CDR2 SNEGSKA (reference sequence). The CDR3, as DNA: TGCAGTGCTAGAGATGAGCGGGGATCTGGAAACATTCAGTACTTC. Protein product: CSARDERGSGNIQYF.

This clonotype has a count of ten or more. The chain couples TRBV20-1 to TRBJ2-7; 9 positions match TRBD1. Germline CDR1 reads DFQATT; CDR2 reads SNEGSKA (reference sequence). V dropped 2 bases and J dropped 6; count of bases not matched to a gene: 8. The CDR3 extends over 14 amino acids. CDR3 sequence reads: CSARRDRALGEQYF. CDR3 coding DNA: TGCAGTGCTAGAAGGGACAGGGCGCTCGGCGAGCAGTACTTC.

Many counts were recorded for this clonotype. The chain recombines TRBV20-1 with TRBJ1-2, with D perhaps matching TRBD1 (5 bases). This CDR3 comprises 11 residues. The germline V and J ends were trimmed by 6 bases and 4 bases, with 9 bases remaining between them. Germline CDR1 and CDR2: DFQATT and SNEGSKA (reference sequence). CDR3 DNA: TGCAGTGCGTGGGGGGTCTATGGCTACACCTTC. This translates into CSAWGVYGYTF.

This clonotype was seen many times. This rearrangement joins TRBV11-2 to TRBJ2-7; D uncertain. CDR3 length equals 13 residues. Trimming pared 1 base from V and 7 bases from J, leaving 11 bases between. The germline V gene encodes CDR1 SGHAT and CDR2 FQNNGV. The CDR3 DNA sequence: TGTGCCAGCAGCTTAGTTGGGCAGAAAGAGCAGTACGTC. Its protein is CASSLVGQKEQYV.

The V call is TRBV20-1, the J call TRBJ2-3; no reliable D call. Germline V gene data show CDR1 as DFQATT and CDR2 as SNEGSKA (reference sequence). V was cut by 8 bases and J by 2 bases, with 17 bases left in between. The CDR3 runs to 14 residues. The CDR3 sequence is CSRSPAYITDTQYF. CDR3 in DNA: TGCAGTCGGAGCCCAGCCTATATCACAGATACGCAGTATTTT.

This clonotype was seen a handful of times. V gene TRBV3-1 combines with J gene TRBJ2-5; the D is unclear. Per germline, CDR1 LGHDT and CDR2 YNNKEL (reference sequence). The CDR3 length is 16 residues. The V and J ends lost 0 bases and 2 bases respectively, with 13 bases between them. The CDR3 DNA is TGTGCCAGCAGCCAAGAAGGGTGGTCAGGACAAGAGACCCAGTACTTC. Translated: CASSQEGWSGQETQYF.

The chain has TRBV7-8 and TRBJ2-5; 9 bases line up with TRBD2. V gave up 5 bases and J gave up 5 bases; unmatched junction bases: 18. Germline V gives CDR1 SGHVS, CDR2 FQNEAQ. This CDR3 has 18 residues. CDR3 amino acids: CASSRGVVAGVYRETQYF. The CDR3 nucleotides are TGTGCCAGCAGCCGCGGAGTGGTAGCGGGAGTTTACCGGGAGACCCAGTACTTC. Full variable domain (remainder filled in from reference TRBV7-8 and TRBJ2-5): GAGVSQSPRYKVAKRGQDVALRCDPISGHVSLFWYQQALGQGPEFLTYFQNEAQLDKSGLPSDRFFAERPEGSVSTLKIQRTQQEDSAVYLCASSRGVVAGVYRETQYFGPGTRLLVL.